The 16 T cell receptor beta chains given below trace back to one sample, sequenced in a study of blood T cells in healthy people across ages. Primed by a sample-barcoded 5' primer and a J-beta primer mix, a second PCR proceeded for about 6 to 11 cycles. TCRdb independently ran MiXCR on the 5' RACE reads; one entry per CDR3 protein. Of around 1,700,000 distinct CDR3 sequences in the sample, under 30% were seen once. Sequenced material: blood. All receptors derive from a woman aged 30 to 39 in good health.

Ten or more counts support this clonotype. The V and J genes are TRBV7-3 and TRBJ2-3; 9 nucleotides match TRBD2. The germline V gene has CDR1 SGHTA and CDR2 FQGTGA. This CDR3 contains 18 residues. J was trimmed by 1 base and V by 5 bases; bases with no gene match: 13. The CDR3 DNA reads TGTGCCAGCAGCCTCCACAGCGGGGGGAATATTGGCACAGATACGCAGTATTTT. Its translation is CASSLHSGGNIGTDTQYF.

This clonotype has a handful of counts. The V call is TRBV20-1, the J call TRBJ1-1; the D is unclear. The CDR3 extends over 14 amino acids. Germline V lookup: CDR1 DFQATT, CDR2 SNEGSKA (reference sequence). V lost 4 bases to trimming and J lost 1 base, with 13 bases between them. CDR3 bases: TGCAGTGCTAAGTATGACGGTACGAACACTGAAGCTTTCTTT. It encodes CSAKYDGTNTEAFF.

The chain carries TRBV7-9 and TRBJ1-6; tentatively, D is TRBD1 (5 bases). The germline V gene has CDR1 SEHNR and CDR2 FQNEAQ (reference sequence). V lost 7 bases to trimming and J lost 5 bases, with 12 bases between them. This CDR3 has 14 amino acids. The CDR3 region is CASNRGNNNSPLHF. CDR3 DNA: TGTGCCAGCAACCGGGGGAACAATAATTCACCCCTCCACTTT. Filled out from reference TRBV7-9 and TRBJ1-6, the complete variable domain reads DTGVSQNPRHKITKRGQNVTFRCDPISEHNRLYWYRQTLGQGPEFLTYFQNEAQLEKSRLLSDRFSAERPKGSFSTLEIQRTEQGDSAMYLCASNRGNNNSPLHFGNGTRLTVT.

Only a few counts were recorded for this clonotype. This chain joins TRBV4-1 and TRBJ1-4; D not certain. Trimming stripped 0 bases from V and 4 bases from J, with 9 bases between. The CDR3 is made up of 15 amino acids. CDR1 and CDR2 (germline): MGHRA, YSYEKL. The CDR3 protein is CASSQDFGFNEKLFF. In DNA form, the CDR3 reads TGCGCCAGCAGCCAAGATTTCGGGTTTAATGAAAAACTGTTTTTT.

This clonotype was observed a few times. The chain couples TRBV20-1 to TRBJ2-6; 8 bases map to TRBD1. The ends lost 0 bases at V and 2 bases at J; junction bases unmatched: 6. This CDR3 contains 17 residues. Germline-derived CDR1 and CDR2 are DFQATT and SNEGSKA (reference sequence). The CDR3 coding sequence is TGCAGTGCTAGAGATTGGACAGGGCCCACTGGGGCCAACGTCCTGACTTTC. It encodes CSARDWTGPTGANVLTF.

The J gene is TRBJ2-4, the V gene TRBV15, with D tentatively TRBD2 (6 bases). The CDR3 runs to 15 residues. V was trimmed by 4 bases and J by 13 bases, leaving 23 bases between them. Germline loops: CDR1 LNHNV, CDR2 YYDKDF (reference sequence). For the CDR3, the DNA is TGTGCCACCAGCAAAGATCAGGGATCGTCGGGAGAGCAGTACTTC. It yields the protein CATSKDQGSSGEQYF.

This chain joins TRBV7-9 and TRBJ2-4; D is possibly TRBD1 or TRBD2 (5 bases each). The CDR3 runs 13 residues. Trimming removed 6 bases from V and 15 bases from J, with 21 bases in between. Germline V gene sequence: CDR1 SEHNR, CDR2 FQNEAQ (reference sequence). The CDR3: CASSPLLQGAGYF. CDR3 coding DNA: TGTGCCAGCAGTCCACTCCTTCAGGGCGCGGGGTACTTC.

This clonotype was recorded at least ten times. CDR3 DNA sequence: TGTGCCAGCAGTCCATTTTCCGGACAGGTCTATGGCTACACCTTC. Translated, it gives CASSPFSGQVYGYTF. The V call is TRBV6-5, the J call TRBJ1-2; TRBD1 aligns across 7 bases. The CDR3 has 15 amino acids. The junction had 10 bases not matched to a gene; V was cut back by 5 bases and J by 4 bases. Looked up from germline, CDR1 is MNHEY and CDR2 is SVGAGI.

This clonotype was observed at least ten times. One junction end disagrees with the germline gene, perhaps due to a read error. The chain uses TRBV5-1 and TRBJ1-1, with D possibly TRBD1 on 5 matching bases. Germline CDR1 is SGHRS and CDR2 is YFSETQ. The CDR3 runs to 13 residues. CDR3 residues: CASSSTGDTEAFF. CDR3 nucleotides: TGTGCCAGCAGCTCTACAGGAGACACTGAAGCTTTCTTT.

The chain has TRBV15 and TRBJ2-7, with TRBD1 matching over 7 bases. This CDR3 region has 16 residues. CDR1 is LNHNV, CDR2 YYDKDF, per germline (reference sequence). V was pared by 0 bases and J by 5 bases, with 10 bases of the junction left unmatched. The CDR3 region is CATSREGTAKEDEQYF. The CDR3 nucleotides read TGTGCCACCAGCAGAGAAGGGACAGCGAAGGAGGACGAGCAGTACTTC. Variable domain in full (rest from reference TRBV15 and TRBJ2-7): DAMVIQNPRYQVTQFGKPVTLSCSQTLNHNVMYWYQQKSSQAPKLLFHYYDKDFNNEADTPDNFQSRRPNTSFCFLDIRSPGLGDTAMYLCATSREGTAKEDEQYFGPGTRLTVT.

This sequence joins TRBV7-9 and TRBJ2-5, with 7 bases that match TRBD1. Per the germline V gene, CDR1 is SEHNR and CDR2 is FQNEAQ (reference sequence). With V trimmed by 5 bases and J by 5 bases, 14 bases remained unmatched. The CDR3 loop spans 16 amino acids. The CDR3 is CASSPPTGEVGETQYF. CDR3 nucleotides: TGTGCCAGCAGCCCCCCTACAGGGGAAGTTGGCGAGACCCAGTACTTC.

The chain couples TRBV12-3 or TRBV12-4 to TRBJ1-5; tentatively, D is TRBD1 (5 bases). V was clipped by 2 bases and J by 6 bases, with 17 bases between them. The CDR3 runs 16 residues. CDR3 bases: TGTGCCAGCAGTTTACCCGCGGGGGGTAGCGGTCAGCCCCAGCATTTT. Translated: CASSLPAGGSGQPQHF.

The CDR3 nucleotides read TGTGCCAGTAGCAGCCCCGGGACAGGGGTGAGCACTGAAGCTTTCTTT. Its translation is CASSSPGTGVSTEAFF. The V call is TRBV19, the J call TRBJ1-1; TRBD1 aligns across 10 bases. The junction had 11 bases not matched to a gene; V was cut back by 6 bases and J by 4 bases. The CDR3 runs 16 residues. Germline CDR1 is LNHDA and CDR2 is SQIVND (reference sequence).

The CDR3 nucleotides read TGTGCCAGCAGCTCTAAAGGGGGTCCCGGCACAGATACGCAGTATTTT. Its protein product is CASSSKGGPGTDTQYF. This chain links TRBV7-3 with TRBJ2-3, with D possibly matching TRBD1 (6 bases). Trimming shortened V by 4 bases and J by 1 base, and 15 bases separated the two germline ends. The CDR3 contains 16 residues. Germline V gene sequence: CDR1 SGHTA, CDR2 FQGTGA.

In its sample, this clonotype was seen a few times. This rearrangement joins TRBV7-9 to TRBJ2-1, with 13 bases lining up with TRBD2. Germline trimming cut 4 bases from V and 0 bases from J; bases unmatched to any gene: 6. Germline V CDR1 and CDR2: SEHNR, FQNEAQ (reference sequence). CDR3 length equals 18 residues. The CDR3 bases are TGTGCCAGCAGCTCCACAACTAGCGGGGGGGTCTCCTACAATGAGCAGTTCTTC. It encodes CASSSTTSGGVSYNEQFF.

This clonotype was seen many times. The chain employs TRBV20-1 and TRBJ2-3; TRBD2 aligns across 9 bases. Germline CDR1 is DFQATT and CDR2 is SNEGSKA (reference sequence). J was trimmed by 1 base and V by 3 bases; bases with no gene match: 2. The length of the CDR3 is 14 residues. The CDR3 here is CSARTSGRTDTQYF. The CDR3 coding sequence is TGCAGTGCTAGGACTAGCGGACGCACAGATACGCAGTATTTT.